This T cell receptor (beta chain) was documented in a study of response to subunit inactivated influenza vaccine. TCRdb redid the calling of the RT-PCR reads with MiXCR, one entry per CDR3 protein. In the table there are hundreds of thousands of distinct CDR3 sequences, about 7.6% of which are singletons. The CDR3 spans 14 residues. CDR1 and CDR2 from the germline V gene are GTSNPN and SVGIG (reference sequence). V gave up 4 bases and J gave up 0 bases, with 10 bases separating them. In its sample, this clonotype was seen a few times. Its antigen is not identified. General study points: Authors suggested few new T cells are recruited by each seasonal influenza vaccination.

This specimen consisted of PBMCs from blood, obtained approximately 25 months after vaccination. V and J are TRBV30 and TRBJ2-1; no firm D call. This TCR was sampled from a man between 50 and 70 years old who received an inactivated influenza vaccine. For the CDR3, the DNA is TGTGCCTGGAAAGCGTTTAGCTCCTACAATGAGCAGTTCTTC. Translated: CAWKAFSSYNEQFF.